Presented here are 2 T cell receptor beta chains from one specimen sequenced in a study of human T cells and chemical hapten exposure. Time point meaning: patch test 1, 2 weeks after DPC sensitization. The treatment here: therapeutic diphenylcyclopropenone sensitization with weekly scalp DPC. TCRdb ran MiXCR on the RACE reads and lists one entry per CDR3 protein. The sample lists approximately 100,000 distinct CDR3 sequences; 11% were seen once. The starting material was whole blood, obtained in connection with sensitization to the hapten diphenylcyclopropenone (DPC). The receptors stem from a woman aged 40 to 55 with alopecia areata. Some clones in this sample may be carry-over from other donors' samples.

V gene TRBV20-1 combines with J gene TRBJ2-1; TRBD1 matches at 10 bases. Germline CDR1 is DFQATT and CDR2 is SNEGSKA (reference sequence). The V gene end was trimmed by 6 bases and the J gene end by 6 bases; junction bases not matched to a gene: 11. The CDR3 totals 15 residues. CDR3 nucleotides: TGCAGTGCCCCTCCCGGGACAGGGGTTTTCAATGAGCAGTTCTTC. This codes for CSAPPGTGVFNEQFF.

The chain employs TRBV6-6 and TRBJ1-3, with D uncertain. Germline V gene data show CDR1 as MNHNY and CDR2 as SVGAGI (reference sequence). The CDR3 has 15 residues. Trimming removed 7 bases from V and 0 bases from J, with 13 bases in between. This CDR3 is CASTPQSISGNTIYF. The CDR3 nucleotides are TGTGCCAGCACTCCCCAGTCCATCTCTGGAAACACCATATATTTT.